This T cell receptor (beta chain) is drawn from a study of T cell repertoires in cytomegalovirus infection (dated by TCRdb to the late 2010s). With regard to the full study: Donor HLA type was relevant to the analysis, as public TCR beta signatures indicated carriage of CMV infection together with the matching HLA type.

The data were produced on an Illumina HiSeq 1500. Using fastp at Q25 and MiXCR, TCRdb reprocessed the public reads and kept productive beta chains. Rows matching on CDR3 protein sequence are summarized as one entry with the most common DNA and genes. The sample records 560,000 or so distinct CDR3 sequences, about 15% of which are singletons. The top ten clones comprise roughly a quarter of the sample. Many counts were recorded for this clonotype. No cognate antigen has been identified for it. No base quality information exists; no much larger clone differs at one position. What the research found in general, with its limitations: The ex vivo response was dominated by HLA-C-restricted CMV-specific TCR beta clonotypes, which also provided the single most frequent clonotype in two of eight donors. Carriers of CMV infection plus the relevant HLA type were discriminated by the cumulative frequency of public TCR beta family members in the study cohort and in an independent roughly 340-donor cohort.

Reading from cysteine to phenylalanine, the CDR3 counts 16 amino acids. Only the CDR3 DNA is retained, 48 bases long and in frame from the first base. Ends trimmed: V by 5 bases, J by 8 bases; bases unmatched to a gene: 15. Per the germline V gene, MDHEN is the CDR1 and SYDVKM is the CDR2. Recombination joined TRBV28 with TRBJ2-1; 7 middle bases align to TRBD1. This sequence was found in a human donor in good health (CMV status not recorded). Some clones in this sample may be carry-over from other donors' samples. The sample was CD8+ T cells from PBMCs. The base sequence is TGTGCCAGCAGTCCCCTGAGACAGGGTGGAAGGGATGAGCAGTTCTTC. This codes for CASSPLRQGGRDEQFF.